This T cell receptor beta chain was documented in a study of shared clonotypes between healthy human individuals. This clone was picked up a small number of times. The antigen is not known. General study points: Generally, estimated richness proved larger in naive subsets than it did in memory subsets. Clonotypes which were not shared had lower generation probabilities than clonotypes that all four donors shared.

The germline gives CDR1 MGHRA, CDR2 YSYEKL. The CDR3 has 15 amino acids. Trimming took off 0 bases at V and 4 bases at J, with 10 bases between the two ends. There were no recent acute infections or vaccinations among the donors, who were healthy HIV-negative adults. Some clones are missing from TCRdb's copy, which holds only in-frame ones; the method was immunoSEQ multiplex PCR. This table holds under 1,100,000 clones, 65% to 75% found once. J is TRBJ2-4 and V is TRBV4-1; a weak D match, TRBD1 (6 bases). The receptor comes from a man aged 18 to 30 in good health. The sample taken for sequencing was memory CD4+ T cells sorted from blood. This sample's subset: CD45RA-negative fraction. This chain's CDR3 is CASSQDEGHKNIQYF. As DNA, the CDR3 is TGCGCCAGCAGCCAAGATGAGGGACATAAAAACATTCAGTACTTC.